The entry below describes one T cell receptor (beta chain). No antigen is known for it. The junction and the germline gene differ at one end; a read error may be behind it. This sample is part of a study (dated by TCRdb to between 2014 and 2017). For the study in its entirety: The study set out to test whether tumor-infiltrating Tregs in breast cancer get recruited from blood Tregs or are instead converted in situ from other CD4+ T cell subsets. Points the paper makes about the study in general: The TCR alpha and beta sequences of tumor-infiltrating Tregs showed the greatest overlap with tumor naive CD4+ T cells, followed by blood naive CD4+ T cells. Rather than covering whole repertoires, validation in the larger cohort was restricted to a single TCR beta V-J rearrangement. Tumor memory CD4+ T cell TCR gene usage was found to cluster with blood and lymph node memory CD4+ cells and with lymph node naive CD4+ cells.

From cysteine to phenylalanine, the CDR3 is 15 amino acids long. Kept here is only the CDR3 DNA, which spans 45 bases and is read in frame from base 1. Tregs were isolated as CD4+CD25+CD127-/low cells. Tregs, naive and memory CD4+ T cells from tumor, blood and ipsilateral draining lymph nodes of a handful of breast cancer patients underwent full-length TCR alpha and beta sequencing. Ficoll density gradient centrifugation was used to isolate mononuclear cells from lymph nodes or from more than 40 ml of peripheral blood. FACS confirmed that the sorted cell populations were more than 90% pure. Full-length TCR variable regions were amplified by 5' RACE PCR with constant-region reverse primers, and semi-nested PCR with Nested Universal Primer A was subsequently performed. The ReliaPrep RNA Cell Miniprep System was used to extract total RNA, which was then reverse transcribed into 5'RACE-ready cDNA with the SMARTer RACE 5'/3' Kit. An Illumina MiSeq was used to sequence the full-length TCR alpha and beta libraries, which had been barcoded with multiplex adaptors. The authors' analysis ran thus. Sequencing data were pooled across the five patients for each of nine subset-tissue groups and compared by unsupervised clustering of TCR gene usage. The Morisita-Horn index was used to calculate repertoire similarity, with shared sequences weighted by how much each contributed to each repertoire. TCRdb reprocessed the public reads (quality trimming at Q25 with fastp, clone calling with MiXCR) and kept in-frame beta chains. Rows matching on CDR3 protein sequence are summarized as one entry with the most common DNA and genes. The V and J calls shown here were made by TCRdb, not taken from the authors' results. In all, the sample holds 35,000 to 50,000 distinct CDR3 sequences, and less than 25% of those were seen once. The ten biggest clones cover approximately 4% of the sample.

Recombination joined TRBV12-3 or TRBV12-4 with TRBJ2-3; TRBD2 lines up with 9 middle nucleotides. This sequence was found in a female donor with breast cancer. Sequencing used Tregs sorted from blood. DNA sequence: TGTGCCAGCACCCTTAGCGGGGGTATCGCAGATATGCAGTATTTT. This translates into CASTLSGGIADMQYF.